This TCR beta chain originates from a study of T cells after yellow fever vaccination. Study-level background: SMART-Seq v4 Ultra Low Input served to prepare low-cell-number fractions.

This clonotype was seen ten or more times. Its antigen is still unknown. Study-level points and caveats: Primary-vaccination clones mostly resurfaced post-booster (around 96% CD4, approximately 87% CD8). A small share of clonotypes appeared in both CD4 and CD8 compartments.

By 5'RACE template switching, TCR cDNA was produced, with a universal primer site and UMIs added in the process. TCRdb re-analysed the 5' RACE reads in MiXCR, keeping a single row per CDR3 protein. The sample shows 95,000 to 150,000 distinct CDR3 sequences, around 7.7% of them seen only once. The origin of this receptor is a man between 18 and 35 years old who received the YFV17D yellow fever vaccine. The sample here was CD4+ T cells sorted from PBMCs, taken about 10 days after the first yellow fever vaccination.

CDR3 in amino acids: CSVGQGGNQPQHF. DNA of the CDR3: TGCAGCGTTGGTCAAGGGGGCAATCAGCCCCAGCATTTT. The chain joins TRBV29-1 to TRBJ1-5; weak D call: TRBD1 (5 bases). Germline CDR1 SQVTM, CDR2 ANQGSEA. The CDR3 consists of 13 residues. V dropped 4 bases and J dropped 2 bases, with 9 bases sitting between them.